This T cell receptor (beta chain) was profiled in a study of T cell repertoires in cytomegalovirus infection. Study at large: CMV infection plus the matching HLA type was flagged by public TCR beta signatures. Study outcomes and limitations: Identification of carriers of CMV plus the relevant HLA was performed using cumulative public TCR beta family frequency.

The J segment lost 1 base and the V segment lost 2 bases, leaving 11 bases of the junction unmatched. Germline values: CDR1 MNHNS, CDR2 SASEGT. CDR3 length equals 17 residues. This clonotype was observed at least ten times. The antigen is unknown. One entry per CDR3 protein results from TCRdb running MiXCR on the reads. The sample records roughly 280,000 distinct CDR3 sequences, roughly a fifth being singletons. The sequence was collected from a human donor in good health (CMV status not recorded). Some clones in this sample may be carry-over from other donors' samples. The chain is built from TRBV6-1 and TRBJ2-7; 7 nucleotides agree with TRBD1. The input for sequencing was cultured PBMCs, taken from culture after CMV antigen stimulation. CDR3 amino acids: CASSETRFRTGSYEQYF. The CDR3 nucleotides read TGTGCCAGCAGTGAAACGAGATTCAGGACAGGATCCTACGAGCAGTACTTC.